A selection of T cell receptor beta chains follows, all from one sample in a study of blood T cell repertoires in COVID-19. Here immunoSEQ multiplex PCR was the method, and the copy in TCRdb shows in-frame clones only, minus some. Among about 130,000 clones listed, around 77% were seen once. Sample: peripheral blood. The receptors were sampled from a human donor in a cohort sampled during active COVID-19. Both conserved end residues are part of each CDR3. A D gene is named only where the DNA matches it firmly. Size is omitted from some rows. Given values are once, few, many or a class for expanded clones.

d_call: NA; clone_size: NA; j_call: TRBJ1-5; v_call: TRBV27; cdr3_nt: TGTGCCAGCAGTTTGTGGGGGGGTAGTCAGCCCCAGCATTTT; cdr3_aa: CASSLWGGSQPQHF
d_call: NA; clone_size: NA; j_call: TRBJ1-3; v_call: TRBV5-6; cdr3_nt: TGTGCCAGCAAAACAAGGGGCTCTGGAAACACCATATATTTT; cdr3_aa: CASKTRGSGNTIYF
d_call: NA; clone_size: NA; j_call: TRBJ2-6; v_call: TRBV30; cdr3_nt: TGTGCCTGTGTCACGGGTCCTGGGGCCAACGTCCTGACTTTC; cdr3_aa: CACVTGPGANVLTF
d_call: NA; clone_size: few; j_call: TRBJ1-1; v_call: TRBV12-3/TRBV12-4; cdr3_nt: TGTGCCAGCACTCTTGGAGGACGGAGTGAAGCTTTCTTT; cdr3_aa: CASTLGGRSEAFF
d_call: TRBD1; clone_size: NA; j_call: TRBJ2-1; v_call: TRBV27; cdr3_nt: TGTGCCAGCAGCAAAACCTGGACAGGGGGTTATGATGAGCAGTTCTTC; cdr3_aa: CASSKTWTGGYDEQFF
d_call: TRBD1; clone_size: NA; j_call: TRBJ1-6; v_call: TRBV6-5; cdr3_nt: TGTGCCAGCAGGTGGGACAGGGGGTATAATTCACCCCTCCACTTT; cdr3_aa: CASRWDRGYNSPLHF
d_call: NA; clone_size: NA; j_call: TRBJ1-5; v_call: TRBV19; cdr3_nt: TGTGCCAGTAGTTTTCGGACAGCCACGGATCAGCCCCAGCATTTT; cdr3_aa: CASSFRTATDQPQHF
d_call: TRBD2; clone_size: NA; j_call: TRBJ2-5; v_call: TRBV5-1; cdr3_nt: TGCGCCAGCAGCTTGGGACTAGCGGGGGTACCCGACCCAGAGACCCAGTACTTC; cdr3_aa: CASSLGLAGVPDPETQYF
d_call: TRBD2; clone_size: NA; j_call: TRBJ2-5; v_call: TRBV6-5; cdr3_nt: TGTGCCAGCAGTCCGGGACTAGCTCTACAAGAGACCCAGTACTTC; cdr3_aa: CASSPGLALQETQYF
d_call: TRBD1; clone_size: once; j_call: TRBJ2-5; v_call: TRBV2; cdr3_nt: TGTGCCAGCAGTGAATGGACAGGTAGAGAGACCCAGTACTTC; cdr3_aa: CASSEWTGRETQYF
d_call: NA; clone_size: NA; j_call: TRBJ2-1; v_call: TRBV11-2; cdr3_nt: TGTGCCAGCAGCTTAAACCGGGTCAACAATGAGCAGTTCTTC; cdr3_aa: CASSLNRVNNEQFF
d_call: NA; clone_size: NA; j_call: TRBJ1-2; v_call: TRBV13; cdr3_nt: TGTGCCAGCAGCCTAAACAGGTTAGGCTATGGCTACACCTTC; cdr3_aa: CASSLNRLGYGYTF
d_call: NA; clone_size: few; j_call: TRBJ2-1; v_call: TRBV9; cdr3_nt: TGTGCCAGCAGCATCCAAACAGGGTCGCGCAATGAGCAGTTCTTC; cdr3_aa: CASSIQTGSRNEQFF
d_call: TRBD1; clone_size: NA; j_call: TRBJ1-2; v_call: TRBV2; cdr3_nt: TGTGCCAGCAGTGGGGACAGAAACTATGGCTACACCTTC; cdr3_aa: CASSGDRNYGYTF
d_call: TRBD1; clone_size: NA; j_call: TRBJ1-3; v_call: TRBV19; cdr3_nt: TGTGCCAGTATCACCGGGACAGGTGAAAACACCATATATTTT; cdr3_aa: CASITGTGENTIYF
d_call: NA; clone_size: NA; j_call: TRBJ2-7; v_call: TRBV28; cdr3_nt: TGTGCCAGCAGTAGGACAGAGCCCTACGAGCAGTACTTC; cdr3_aa: CASSRTEPYEQYF
d_call: NA; clone_size: NA; j_call: TRBJ1-4; v_call: TRBV19; cdr3_nt: TGTGCCAGTAGTATTGCCTGGGGGGAACTGTTTTTT; cdr3_aa: CASSIAWGELFF
d_call: NA; clone_size: NA; j_call: TRBJ1-6; v_call: TRBV11-2; cdr3_nt: TGTGCCAGCAGCTTGACTGTGACGCCCCTTAATTCACCCCTCCACTTT; cdr3_aa: CASSLTVTPLNSPLHF
d_call: NA; clone_size: many; j_call: TRBJ1-5; v_call: TRBV28; cdr3_nt: TGTGCCAGCAGTTTTCGTCAGGTTCAGCCCCAGCATTTT; cdr3_aa: CASSFRQVQPQHF
d_call: TRBD1; clone_size: NA; j_call: TRBJ1-2; v_call: TRBV5-1; cdr3_nt: TGCGCCAGCAGCTTGGGGCAGGGGGCGAGAGATGGCTACACCTTC; cdr3_aa: CASSLGQGARDGYTF
d_call: NA; clone_size: NA; j_call: TRBJ1-2; v_call: TRBV5-1; cdr3_nt: TGCGCCAGCAGCCCTACAGTTGATAACTATGGCTACACCTTC; cdr3_aa: CASSPTVDNYGYTF
d_call: TRBD1; clone_size: NA; j_call: TRBJ2-3; v_call: TRBV15; cdr3_nt: TGTGCCACCAGCAGCAACAGGGGATACACAGATACGCAGTATTTT; cdr3_aa: CATSSNRGYTDTQYF
d_call: NA; clone_size: NA; j_call: TRBJ2-1; v_call: TRBV11-3; cdr3_nt: TGTGCACCGCCCCGGACATCGGCTTACAATGAGCAGTTCTTC; cdr3_aa: CAPPRTSAYNEQFF
d_call: TRBD2; clone_size: NA; j_call: TRBJ2-2; v_call: TRBV6-5; cdr3_nt: TGTGCCAGCAGCCGGGGGGCCGGGGAGCTGTTTTTT; cdr3_aa: CASSRGAGELFF
d_call: TRBD1; clone_size: NA; j_call: TRBJ1-2; v_call: TRBV30; cdr3_nt: TGTGCCTGGGCCCAGGGGGCGCGGGACTACACCTTC; cdr3_aa: CAWAQGARDYTF
d_call: NA; clone_size: NA; j_call: TRBJ1-1; v_call: TRBV5-1; cdr3_nt: TGCGCCAGCAGCTTGTCCGACAGGTTCTACACTGAAGCTTTCTTT; cdr3_aa: CASSLSDRFYTEAFF
d_call: NA; clone_size: NA; j_call: TRBJ1-1; v_call: TRBV5-1; cdr3_nt: TGCGCCAGCAGCTGGACAGTCATCGACACTGAAGCTTTCTTT; cdr3_aa: CASSWTVIDTEAFF